A selection of T cell receptor beta chains follows, all from one sample in a study of post-analysis software for immune sequencing data. A single record per CDR3 protein comes from TCRdb applying MiXCR to the PCR reads. The sample includes about 540,000 distinct CDR3 sequences, roughly 34% of them seen just once. The sequenced sample was blood. Receptor source: a girl younger than 18 with multiple sclerosis. Both conserved end residues are part of each CDR3. A D gene is named only where the DNA matches it firmly. Not every row has a clone size; where given, it reads once, few, many or a size class.

TRBJ2-1 TRBV3-1 TRBD2 NA CASSQPGGNEQFF TGTGCCAGCAGCCAACCGGGGGGCAATGAGCAGTTCTTC
TRBJ2-1 TRBV7-2 NA NA CASSSRRGLDEQFF TGTGCCAGCAGCTCCCGGCGGGGGCTAGATGAGCAGTTCTTC
TRBJ2-1 TRBV9 NA NA CASSVVSSYNEQFF TGTGCCAGCAGCGTAGTCTCCTCCTACAATGAGCAGTTCTTC
TRBJ2-5 TRBV5-1 TRBD2 NA CASSLGLAEKETQYF TGCGCCAGCAGCTTGGGACTAGCGGAAAAAGAGACCCAGTACTTC
TRBJ1-2 TRBV15 NA NA CATSGEGDYGYNF TGTGCCACCAGCGGGGAGGGGGACTATGGCTACAACTTC
TRBJ2-7 TRBV20-1 NA NA CSAREAGAPYEQYF TGCAGTGCTAGAGAGGCAGGCGCCCCATACGAGCAGTACTTC
TRBJ1-1 TRBV4-1 TRBD1 NA CASWDRSLLGTEAFF TGCGCCAGCTGGGACAGGAGCCTACTGGGGACTGAAGCTTTCTTT
TRBJ2-5 TRBV11-2 NA few CASSPGGQAPVETQYF TGTGCCAGCAGCCCCGGGGGGCAGGCTCCCGTCGAGACCCAGTACTTC
TRBJ2-3 TRBV7-9 NA few CASSLEARSTDTQYF TGTGCCAGCAGCTTAGAGGCTCGCAGCACAGATACGCAGTATTTT
TRBJ2-1 TRBV28 TRBD2 few CASSLFTSGVNEQFF TGTGCCAGCAGTTTATTCACTAGCGGGGTAAATGAGCAGTTCTTC
TRBJ2-1 TRBV5-1 NA NA CASAQAGVVEQFF TGCGCCAGCGCTCAAGCAGGGGTGGTCGAGCAGTTCTTC
TRBJ1-2 TRBV5-6 NA NA CASSIAPNYGYTF TGTGCCAGCAGCATAGCGCCTAACTATGGCTACACCTTC
TRBJ1-2 TRBV20-1 NA few CSARPQGYGYTF TGCAGTGCTAGACCCCAGGGCTATGGCTACACCTTC
TRBJ2-5 TRBV29-1 NA many CSVEVDLETQYF TGCAGCGTTGAGGTGGATTTGGAGACCCAGTACTTC
TRBJ2-3 TRBV4-1 NA few CASSLERGFTDTQYF TGCGCCAGCAGCCTAGAGAGGGGTTTCACAGATACGCAGTATTTT
TRBJ2-5 TRBV20-1 TRBD1 few CSARPYDRAQETQYF TGCAGTGCTAGACCTTACGACAGGGCCCAAGAGACCCAGTACTTC
TRBJ2-7 TRBV7-2 NA many CASSQQPGSYEQYF TGTGCCAGCAGCCAACAGCCCGGCTCCTACGAGCAGTACTTC
TRBJ2-6 TRBV7-8 TRBD1 NA CASRGGLTGKRGLNVLTF TGTGCCAGCAGGGGCGGCCTGACAGGGAAAAGGGGCCTCAACGTCCTGACTTTC
TRBJ2-7 TRBV6-5 NA NA CASSYSYGTYEQYF TGTGCCAGCAGTTACTCGTACGGGACCTACGAGCAGTACTTC
TRBJ2-1 TRBV20-1 TRBD1 few CSARPADRAYNEQFF TGCAGTGCTAGGCCCGCCGACAGGGCCTACAATGAGCAGTTCTTC
TRBJ2-7 TRBV7-9 NA few CASSFDGAYEQYF TGTGCCAGCAGCTTCGACGGAGCCTACGAGCAGTACTTC
TRBJ1-6 TRBV11-1 NA few CASSHRGPNSPLHF TGTGCCAGCAGCCACCGGGGGCCGAATTCACCCCTCCACTTT
TRBJ1-2 TRBV12-3/TRBV12-4 NA few CATRHRRGGYGYTF TGTGCCACCCGACACCGCCGAGGGGGGTATGGCTACACCTTC
TRBJ1-1 TRBV6-5 NA NA CASPLYQARVGTEAFF TGTGCCAGCCCACTATATCAGGCAAGGGTGGGCACTGAAGCTTTCTTT
TRBJ2-7 TRBV20-1 NA few CSARDLVGAGEQYF TGCAGTGCTAGAGATCTTGTGGGGGCAGGCGAGCAGTACTTC
TRBJ1-2 TRBV6-1 NA few CAVFRINYGYTF TGTGCCGTTTTTAGAATTAACTATGGCTACACCTTC
TRBJ1-4 TRBV20-1 NA few CSARQGSNEKLFF TGCAGTGCTCGGCAGGGTAGTAATGAAAAACTGTTTTTT
TRBJ1-2 TRBV15 NA few CATSDRYGYTF TGTGCCACCAGCGATCGTTATGGCTACACCTTC
TRBJ2-5 TRBV20-1 NA NA CSAIATGPQETQYF TGCAGTGCTATTGCGACAGGACCCCAAGAGACCCAGTACTTC
TRBJ2-7 TRBV20-1 NA few CSARDGTREYYEQYF TGCAGTGCTAGAGATGGGACCCGCGAATACTACGAGCAGTACTTC
TRBJ1-1 TRBV9 NA NA CASSAPRTENTEAFF TGTGCCAGCAGCGCCCCCCGTACAGAGAACACTGAAGCTTTCTTT
TRBJ1-5 TRBV5-1 NA NA CASSRSPGGQPQHF TGCGCCAGCAGCCGATCCCCGGGAGGACAGCCCCAGCATTTT
TRBJ1-6 TRBV27 TRBD1 few CASSPRDRGGNSPLHF TGTGCCAGCAGTCCCCGGGACAGGGGGGGTAATTCACCCCTCCACTTT
TRBJ2-5 TRBV27 NA NA CASSPNSAPETQYF TGTGCCAGCAGTCCAAACTCCGCACCAGAGACCCAGTACTTC
TRBJ2-1 TRBV29-1 NA NA CSVEPSYNEQFF TGCAGCGTTGAACCCTCCTACAATGAGCAGTTCTTC
TRBJ2-1 TRBV28 NA NA CASSSNEGLPNNEQFF TGTGCCAGCAGTTCGAACGAAGGACTACCGAACAATGAGCAGTTCTTC
TRBJ2-2 TRBV6-5 TRBD1 NA CATRTGGTGELFF TGTGCCACCCGGACAGGCGGAACCGGGGAGCTGTTTTTT
TRBJ2-4 TRBV4-1 NA NA CASSQLGIGNIQYF TGCGCCAGCAGCCAGTTGGGGATAGGGAACATTCAGTACTTC
TRBJ2-1 TRBV11-2 NA NA CASSWAGEQFF TGTGCCAGCAGCTGGGCCGGGGAGCAGTTCTTC
TRBJ2-1 TRBV20-1 NA NA CSARGEGTPNEQFF TGCAGTGCTAGGGGAGAGGGGACCCCCAATGAGCAGTTCTTC
TRBJ1-1 TRBV10-3 NA few CAISESIVQGGITEAFF TGTGCCATCAGTGAGTCGATCGTACAGGGTGGGATCACTGAAGCTTTCTTT
TRBJ2-1 TRBV11-2 NA NA CASSLSPKGQRGSYNEQFF TGTGCCAGCAGCTTAAGCCCGAAGGGACAGCGGGGCTCCTACAATGAGCAGTTCTTC
TRBJ2-3 TRBV10-2 TRBD2 NA CASSVTSGALRGDTQYF TGCGCCAGCAGTGTGACTAGCGGGGCCCTTAGGGGAGATACGCAGTATTTT
TRBJ2-7 TRBV6-5 TRBD1 few CASSYSGRGQRPSSYEQYF TGTGCCAGCAGTTACTCCGGTAGGGGGCAAAGACCCAGCTCCTACGAGCAGTACTTC
TRBJ1-5 TRBV25-1 NA NA CASHMQGSFQPQHF TGTGCCAGCCACATGCAGGGGAGTTTCCAGCCCCAGCATTTT
TRBJ2-5 TRBV20-1 TRBD2 NA CSATKVAGDLQETQYF TGCAGTGCTACAAAAGTAGCGGGGGACCTACAAGAGACCCAGTACTTC
TRBJ2-3 TRBV4-1 TRBD1 NA CASSQSPGTGISDTQYF TGCGCCAGCAGCCAATCCCCCGGGACAGGGATCTCAGATACGCAGTATTTT
TRBJ2-2 TRBV3-1 NA few CASSQVSGTTGELFF TGTGCCAGCAGCCAAGTCTCTGGGACCACCGGGGAGCTGTTTTTT